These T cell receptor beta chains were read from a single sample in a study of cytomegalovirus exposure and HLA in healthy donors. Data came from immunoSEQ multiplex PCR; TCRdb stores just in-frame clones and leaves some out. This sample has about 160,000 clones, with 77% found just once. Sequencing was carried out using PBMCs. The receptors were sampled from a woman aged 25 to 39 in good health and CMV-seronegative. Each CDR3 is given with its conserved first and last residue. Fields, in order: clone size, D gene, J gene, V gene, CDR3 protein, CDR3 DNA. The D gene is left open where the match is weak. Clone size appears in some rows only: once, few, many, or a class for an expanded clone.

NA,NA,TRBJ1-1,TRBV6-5,CASRVQLLNTEAFF,TGTGCCAGCAGAGTACAGCTACTGAACACTGAAGCTTTCTTT
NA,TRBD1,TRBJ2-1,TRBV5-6,CASSPRPGQGFNEQFF,TGTGCCAGCAGCCCAAGGCCGGGACAGGGCTTTAATGAGCAGTTCTTC
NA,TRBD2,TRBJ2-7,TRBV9,CASSVAPGGYEQYF,TGTGCCAGCAGCGTAGCCCCGGGGGGCTACGAGCAGTACTTC
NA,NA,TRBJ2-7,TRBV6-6,CASRQAEQYF,TGTGCCAGCCGTCAGGCCGAGCAGTACTTC
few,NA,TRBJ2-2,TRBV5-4,CASSPTVNTGELFF,TGTGCCAGCAGCCCGACAGTCAACACCGGGGAGCTGTTTTTT
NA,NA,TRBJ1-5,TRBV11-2,CASSLDGDQPQHF,TGTGCCAGCAGCTTAGACGGGGATCAGCCCCAGCATTTT
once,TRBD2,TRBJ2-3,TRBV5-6,CASSKAGGGLTDTQYF,TGTGCCAGCAGTAAAGCGGGGGGGGGCCTCACAGATACGCAGTATTTT
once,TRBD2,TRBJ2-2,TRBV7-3,CASSQTGGTGELFF,TGTGCCAGCAGCCAGACGGGAGGGACCGGGGAGCTGTTTTTT
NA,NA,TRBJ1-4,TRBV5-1,CASSLAGVRPNEKLFF,TGCGCCAGCAGCTTGGCCGGGGTTAGGCCTAATGAAAAACTGTTTTTT
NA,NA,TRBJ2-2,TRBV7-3,CASSLAGQNTGELFF,TGTGCCAGCAGCTTAGCGGGGCAGAACACCGGGGAGCTGTTTTTT
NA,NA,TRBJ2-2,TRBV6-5,CASRPENTGELFF,TGTGCCAGCAGACCAGAGAACACCGGGGAGCTGTTTTTT
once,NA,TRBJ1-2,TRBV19,CASSSGSGGYTF,TGTGCCAGTAGTAGCGGGTCGGGTGGCTACACCTTC
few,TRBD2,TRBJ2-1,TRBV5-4,CATGVRGGWIEQFF,TGTGCCACGGGGGTCCGGGGGGGGTGGATTGAGCAGTTCTTC
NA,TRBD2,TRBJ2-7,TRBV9,CASSLSGKLDEQYF,TGTGCCAGCAGCCTAAGCGGGAAACTAGATGAGCAGTACTTC